This T cell receptor beta chain was obtained from a study of shared clonotypes between healthy human individuals. Everyone who donated was a Caucasian adult who lived in Nashville, Tennessee. For genomic DNA, unsorted samples relied on around 81 million PBMCs. Scientists sequenced DNA from unsorted PBMC on ten immunoSEQ deep assay plates. The method was immunoSEQ multiplex PCR; TCRdb's version includes in-frame clones alone and lacks a portion of them. The sample lists some 500,000 clones, around 80% occurring once. V lost 2 bases to trimming and J lost 4 bases, with 12 bases between them. The CDR3 consists of 14 residues. CDR1 is SGHNT and CDR2 is YYREEE in the germline V gene (reference sequence).

The source is a woman aged 40 to 50 in good health. Some clones in this sample may be carry-over from other donors' samples. The chain combines TRBV5-4 with TRBJ1-1, with D maybe TRBD1 (5 bases). The specimen sequenced was PBMCs. This CDR3 is CASSLTQDSTEAFF. The DNA for the CDR3 is TGTGCCAGCAGCTTAACACAGGATAGCACTGAAGCTTTCTTT.